This entry lists 27 T cell receptor beta chains sequenced from one sample in a study of blood T cell repertoires in COVID-19. Assay: immunoSEQ multiplex PCR; the TCRdb copy retains only in-frame clones and omits some. Of more than 90,000 clones in the sample, 80% to 85% were seen once. The sample taken for sequencing was peripheral blood. Receptor source: a woman in her seventies with acute or convalescent COVID-19.

The rearrangement uses TRBV10-1 and TRBJ1-2; 8 nucleotides align to TRBD1. V was pared by 5 bases and J by 4 bases, with 6 bases of the junction left unmatched. The germline V gene has CDR1 WNHNN and CDR2 SYGVQD (reference sequence). This CDR3 has 14 amino acids. The CDR3 DNA reads TGCGCCAGCAGTCTGGGACAGGCCCTCTATGGCTACACCTTC. This translates into CASSLGQALYGYTF.

Only one count was recorded for this clone. V is TRBV19 and J is TRBJ2-7; 7 bases are shared with TRBD1. With 5 bases clipped from V and 4 bases from J, the junction kept 2 bases outside the gene matches. Germline-derived CDR1 and CDR2 are LNHDA and SQIVND (reference sequence). The CDR3 consists of 12 residues. CDR3 DNA: TGTGCCAGTAGTGACAGGGAATACGAGCAGTACTTC. Residues: CASSDREYEQYF.

The genes are TRBV15 and TRBJ1-6; D might be TRBD1 (5 bases). CDR1 is LNHNV, CDR2 YYDKDF, per germline (reference sequence). Trimming stripped 0 bases from V and 7 bases from J, with 7 bases between. CDR3 length: 14 residues. The chain's CDR3 is CATSRETANSPLHF. The CDR3 DNA is TGTGCCACCAGCAGAGAGACAGCAAATTCACCCCTCCACTTT.

DNA for the CDR3: TGTGCCAGCAGGGACTTGAGTGGGAGAGGCCTGAGAACCTACAATGAGCAGTTCTTC. Its protein product is CASRDLSGRGLRTYNEQFF. The chain recombines TRBV5-6 with TRBJ2-1; maybe TRBD2 (5 bases). V was shortened by 5 bases and J by 2 bases, with 26 bases between the two germline ends. Germline CDR1 is SGHDT and CDR2 is YYEEEE. This CDR3 has 19 amino acids.

The rearrangement links TRBV5-1 to TRBJ2-1; 10 bases are shared with TRBD2. Germline lookup yields CDR1 SGHRS and CDR2 YFSETQ. The CDR3 has 16 amino acids. Trimming at V came to 0 bases and at J to 1 base, leaving 1 base not matched to a gene. CDR3 protein: CASSLVLAGSYNEQFF. DNA for the CDR3: TGCGCCAGCAGCTTGGTACTAGCGGGGTCCTACAATGAGCAGTTCTTC.

This clone was found a few times. This chain connects TRBV9 to TRBJ2-3; tentative D call: TRBD2 (6 bases). V was clipped by 2 bases and J by 4 bases, with 17 bases between them. Per germline, CDR1 SGDLS and CDR2 YYNGEE. This CDR3 is built from 16 residues. CDR3 in amino acids: CASSVGGPGGADTQYF. The CDR3 nucleotides are TGTGCCAGCAGCGTTGGGGGACCAGGCGGGGCAGATACGCAGTATTTT.

The chain is built from TRBV5-1 and TRBJ1-1, with D possibly being TRBD1 (5 bases). The germline gives CDR1 SGHRS, CDR2 YFSETQ. Trimming cost V 0 bases and J 4 bases, with 10 bases left between them. The CDR3 contains 14 residues. The CDR3 sequence: CASSLDSGGTEAFF. In DNA, the CDR3 is TGCGCCAGCAGCTTGGATTCCGGGGGCACTGAAGCTTTCTTT.

The chain links TRBV5-4 to TRBJ2-5; a possible D gene is TRBD1 (6 bases). The CDR3 is 14 residues long. Trimming cost V 0 bases and J 3 bases, with 9 bases left between them. Germline assignment: CDR1 SGHNT and CDR2 YYREEE (reference sequence). CDR3 sequence reads: CASSLGTVKETQYF. As DNA, the CDR3 is TGTGCCAGCAGCTTGGGGACAGTCAAAGAGACCCAGTACTTC.

The chain employs TRBV6-5 and TRBJ1-1, with a weak D call TRBD1 (5 bases). V lost 5 bases, J lost 4 bases, and 14 bases lay in between. Looked up from germline, CDR1 is MNHEY and CDR2 is SVGAGI. The CDR3 contains 14 residues. The DNA for the CDR3 is TGTGCCAGCAGTACCCTCGCGGGGGGCACTGAAGCTTTCTTT. It is translated as CASSTLAGGTEAFF.

In its sample, this clone was seen once. The gene calls are TRBV27 and TRBJ2-7; 7 nucleotides agree with TRBD1. Germline CDR1 and CDR2: MNHEY and SMNVEV (reference sequence). This CDR3 has 14 residues. The V and J ends lost 5 bases and 3 bases, in that order; junction bases with no gene match: 7. This CDR3 is CASSPQGRGYEQYF. In DNA form, the CDR3 reads TGTGCCAGCAGTCCACAGGGGAGAGGCTACGAGCAGTACTTC.

The CDR3 bases are TGTGCCAGCAGCTTGGACAGTGTCGGGGAGACCCAGTACTTC. Translating it yields CASSLDSVGETQYF. The chain is built from TRBV7-3 and TRBJ2-5; TRBD1 is a possible D gene (6 bases). Trimming took 3 bases from V and 5 from J, leaving 13 bases between them. CDR3 length equals 14 residues. CDR1 SGHTA and CDR2 FQGTGA come from the germline V gene. The full variable domain, its missing parts supplied by reference TRBV7-3 and TRBJ2-5, is GAGVSQTPSNKVTEKGKYVELRCDPISGHTALYWYRQSLGQGPEFLIYFQGTGAADDSGLPNDRFFAVRPEGSVSTLKIQRTERGDSAVYLCASSLDSVGETQYFGPGTRLLVL.

V usage is TRBV6-5 and J usage is TRBJ1-5; 8 bases map to TRBD1. The trim removed 5 bases at V and 7 bases at J, leaving 4 bases unmatched. The CDR3 length is 13 residues. The V gene's germline CDR1 is MNHEY and CDR2 SVGAGI. The CDR3 bases are TGTGCCAGCAGTACCACAGGGGGACAGCCCCAGCATTTT. Protein sequence: CASSTTGGQPQHF.

The chain couples TRBV5-1 to TRBJ2-5; 9 bases agree with TRBD2. From germline, CDR1 is SGHRS and CDR2 YFSETQ. The CDR3 has 15 residues. V was pared by 0 bases and J by 4 bases, with 4 bases of the junction left unmatched. CDR3 coding DNA: TGCGCCAGCAGCTTGGGACTGCGGGAGGGAGAGACCCAGTACTTC. Translation: CASSLGLREGETQYF.

The chain recombines TRBV19 with TRBJ2-4, with a tentative D call TRBD2 (5 bases). V lost 4 bases, J lost 3 bases, and 7 bases lay in between. The CDR3 spans 13 residues. Germline values: CDR1 LNHDA, CDR2 SQIVND (reference sequence). The CDR3 bases are TGTGCCAGTAGTAGGGGAGACAAAAACATTCAGTACTTC. It yields the protein CASSRGDKNIQYF. The variable domain in full, completed from reference TRBV19 and TRBJ2-4, reads DGGITQSPKYLFRKEGQNVTLSCEQNLNHDAMYWYRQDPGQGLRLIYYSQIVNDFQKGDIAEGYSVSREKKESFPLTVTSAQKNPTAFYLCASSRGDKNIQYFGAGTRLSVL.

This clone occurred once. The genes are TRBV19 and TRBJ2-3; 9 positions agree with TRBD2. Germline CDR1 reads LNHDA; CDR2 reads SQIVND (reference sequence). V shed 3 bases and J 2 bases; nucleotides not matched to a gene: 6. This CDR3 is 16 amino acids long. The CDR3 is CASSIASGGSTDTQYF. In DNA form, the CDR3 reads TGTGCCAGTAGTATCGCGAGCGGGGGGTCCACAGATACGCAGTATTTT.

This clone was observed a few times. The chain combines TRBV7-8 with TRBJ2-7, with 14 bases that match TRBD2. CDR1 and CDR2 from the germline V gene are SGHVS and FQNEAQ. V lost 5 bases to trimming and J lost 6 bases; unmatched junction nucleotides: 3. The CDR3 contains 14 residues. The CDR3 DNA follows: TGTGCCAGCAGCCCGGGACTAGCGGGAGCCGAGCAGTACTTC. Translating it yields CASSPGLAGAEQYF.

This clone has only a few counts. The chain recombines TRBV4-1 with TRBJ1-5; 8 bases agree with TRBD1. CDR3 length: 13 amino acids. Germline V gives CDR1 MGHRA, CDR2 YSYEKL. Trimming removed 2 bases from V and 7 bases from J; junction bases left unmatched: 1. CDR3 sequence: CASSQPGGQPQHF. In DNA form, the CDR3 reads TGCGCCAGCAGCCAACCAGGGGGCCAGCCCCAGCATTTT.

V usage is TRBV7-7 and J usage is TRBJ2-1; 13 nucleotides match TRBD2. The ends lost 5 bases at V and 6 bases at J; junction bases unmatched: 4. This CDR3 comprises 15 residues. Looked up from germline, CDR1 is SSHAT and CDR2 is FNYEAQ (reference sequence). CDR3 in amino acids: CASSHRLAGGNEQFF. CDR3 sequence (DNA): TGTGCCAGCAGCCATCGACTAGCGGGAGGCAATGAGCAGTTCTTC.

The count of this clone is one. This chain joins TRBV3-1 (or the pseudogene TRBV3-2) and TRBJ1-3, with 7 positions matching TRBD1. The V gene's germline CDR1 is LGHDT and CDR2 YNNKEL (reference sequence). The CDR3 is 16 residues long. V gave up 1 base and J gave up 4 bases; unmatched junction bases: 7. The CDR3, as DNA: TGTGCCAGCAGCCAAGCGAGGACAGGATCCGGAAACACCATATATTTT. It yields the protein CASSQARTGSGNTIYF.

The chain combines TRBV16 with TRBJ1-6; 7 nucleotides match TRBD1. Trimming at V came to 4 bases and at J to 16 bases, leaving 13 bases not matched to a gene. This CDR3 is built from 14 residues. The germline gives CDR1 KGHSY, CDR2 FQNENV. CDR3 in DNA: TGTGCCAGCAGCCGGACAGGCCGAGACCAAGCTCTCCACTTT. Translating gives CASSRTGRDQALHF.

The chain joins TRBV7-6 to TRBJ1-4; no definite D call. Trimming shortened V by 2 bases and J by 7 bases, and 11 bases separated the two germline ends. CDR3 length: 14 residues. Germline assignment: CDR1 SGHVS and CDR2 FNYEAQ. The CDR3 spells CASSLSRLGEKLFF. The CDR3 DNA reads TGTGCCAGCAGCTTATCCCGCCTAGGTGAAAAACTGTTTTTT.

The CDR3 region has the DNA TGTGCCTGGAGTGTCTCCGGAAACACCATATATTTT. This translates into CAWSVSGNTIYF. V and J are TRBV30 and TRBJ1-3; D unclear. From germline, CDR1 is GTSNPN and CDR2 SVGIG (reference sequence). Trimming stripped 0 bases from V and 4 bases from J, with 4 bases between. This CDR3 is built from 12 residues.

The chain recombines TRBV9 with TRBJ1-2; D remains unclear. The CDR3 extends over 15 amino acids. Germline-derived CDR1 and CDR2 are SGDLS and YYNGEE. Trimming cost V 0 bases and J 4 bases, with 13 bases left between them. CDR3 in amino acids: CASSVGQTSPYGYTF. The CDR3 DNA sequence: TGTGCCAGCAGCGTAGGGCAGACATCTCCCTATGGCTACACCTTC.

The chain joins TRBV5-1 to TRBJ2-1; 7 bases are a match to TRBD2. The CDR3 is 15 amino acids. From germline, CDR1 is SGHRS and CDR2 YFSETQ. V gave up 1 base and J gave up 3 bases; unmatched junction bases: 4. This chain's CDR3 is CASSLSSGNYNEQFF. The CDR3 region has the DNA TGCGCCAGCAGCTTGTCTAGCGGAAACTACAATGAGCAGTTCTTC.

This clone was counted a single time. This chain uses TRBV19 with TRBJ1-2, with TRBD1 matching 9 bases. The ends lost 4 bases at V and 0 bases at J; junction bases unmatched: 12. The CDR3 contains 18 residues. The germline V gene has CDR1 LNHDA and CDR2 SQIVND (reference sequence). The CDR3 DNA reads as TGTGCCAGTAGTAACGGTCGAGAGACAGGGGGGTCTAACTATGGCTACACCTTC. Protein: CASSNGRETGGSNYGYTF.

This clone was seen a handful of times. J is TRBJ2-1 and V is TRBV3-1 (or the pseudogene TRBV3-2); D remains ambiguous. Trimming pared 1 base from V and 8 bases from J, leaving 12 bases between. Germline V gene sequence: CDR1 LGHDT, CDR2 YNNKEL (reference sequence). This CDR3 contains 14 residues. CDR3 sequence (DNA): TGTGCCAGCAGCCAAGGGCGGCCTGGATATGAGCAGTTCTTC. As protein: CASSQGRPGYEQFF.

The V gene is TRBV19, the J gene TRBJ1-5, with no clear D. In germline, CDR1 is LNHDA, CDR2 SQIVND (reference sequence). V was pared by 1 base and J by 4 bases, with 11 bases between. The CDR3 runs to 15 residues. CDR3 nucleotides: TGTGCCAGTAGTATAGTTGCGGGTTCTAATCAGCCCCAGCATTTT. Translating gives CASSIVAGSNQPQHF.